These 9 T cell receptor beta chains were sequenced from one sample in a study of cytomegalovirus exposure and HLA in healthy donors (dated by TCRdb to about 2017). The library was produced with the immunoSEQ multiplex PCR assay. For the multiplex PCR, a mixture combining 60 forward primers for TCR Vbeta segments and 13 reverse primers for TCR Jbeta segments was used. This immuneACCESS table, as held by TCRdb, lists in-frame sequences with V and J called but not all clones. Of the missing ones, under half trace to an unresolved V gene in checked studies; the others have no known cause. The sample table lists 100,000 to 120,000 clones, under 80% of them with a count of one. The biggest ten clones account for 4% to 4.5% of the sample. The sequenced material came from PBMCs. The receptors originated from a middle-aged woman in good health and CMV-seropositive.

This clone was counted between two and nine times. This chain joins TRBV5-1 and TRBJ1-2; D remains ambiguous. The CDR3 is made up of 14 amino acids. In germline, CDR1 is SGHRS, CDR2 YFSETQ. Trimming left V 2 bases short and J 0 bases short, with 8 bases between. The CDR3 DNA follows: TGCGCCAGCAGCTTCTCGGGTTCTAACTATGGCTACACCTTC. It translates to CASSFSGSNYGYTF.

This chain joins TRBV11-3 and TRBJ2-5; no clear D. The CDR3 is 13 amino acids. V was trimmed by 3 bases and J by 5 bases, leaving 10 bases between them. Germline V CDR1 and CDR2: SGHNT, YENEEA. The CDR3 spells CASSLYSQETQYF. The CDR3 bases are TGTGCCAGCAGCTTGTACAGCCAGGAGACCCAGTACTTC.

CDR3: CSVDAGTNALYTF. The CDR3 coding sequence is TGCAGCGTTGACGCCGGGACAAATGCTCTCTACACCTTC. This chain connects TRBV29-1 to TRBJ1-2, with D possibly matching TRBD1 (6 bases). Germline lookup yields CDR1 SQVTM and CDR2 ANQGSEA. V was cut by 3 bases and J by 10 bases, with 18 bases left in between. The CDR3 is made up of 13 amino acids.

This clone was counted a single time. V is TRBV30 and J is TRBJ2-1; a weak D match, TRBD2 (5 bases). CDR3 length: 14 residues. The germline V gene has CDR1 GTSNPN and CDR2 SVGIG (reference sequence). The V gene lost 0 bases and the J gene lost 3 bases, with 9 bases spanning the gap. For the CDR3, the DNA is TGTGCCTGGAGTGTCATAGCGAGCTACAATGAGCAGTTCTTC. It specifies CAWSVIASYNEQFF.

The rearrangement joins TRBV2 to TRBJ1-5, with 10 nucleotides matching TRBD1. The CDR3 extends over 17 amino acids. J was trimmed by 2 bases and V by 5 bases; bases with no gene match: 9. Germline values: CDR1 SNHLY, CDR2 FYNNEI. This chain's CDR3 is CASSPGTGVSGNQPQHF. The CDR3 DNA is TGTGCCAGCAGTCCCGGGACAGGGGTAAGCGGCAATCAGCCCCAGCATTTT.

The chain has TRBV7-2 and TRBJ2-7, with a possible D match to TRBD2 (7 bases). The germline V gene encodes CDR1 SGHTA and CDR2 FQGNSA. The CDR3 is made up of 15 amino acids. Trimming shortened V by 5 bases and J by 4 bases, and 18 bases separated the two germline ends. DNA of the CDR3: TGTGCCAGCAGCCCCCGCGGGGGCGTTTCGTACGAGCAGTACTTC. Translated: CASSPRGGVSYEQYF.

The CDR3 loop reads CATSRDKGEQYF. The CDR3 DNA follows: TGTGCCACCAGCAGAGATAAGGGGGAGCAGTACTTC. The chain is built from TRBV15 and TRBJ2-7, with D tentatively TRBD1 (5 bases). The CDR3 is made up of 12 amino acids. The V gene's germline CDR1 is LNHNV and CDR2 YYDKDF (reference sequence). Trimming took off 0 bases at V and 7 bases at J, with 7 bases between the two ends.

This sequence joins TRBV19 and TRBJ1-6; no reliable D call. The CDR3 has 17 residues. With 5 bases removed from V and 0 bases from J, the gap between germline ends came to 14 bases. Per germline, CDR1 LNHDA and CDR2 SQIVND (reference sequence). The CDR3 region has the DNA TGTGCCAGTAGTTCGGAGCACGGGAGCTCCTATAATTCACCCCTCCACTTT. Amino acids: CASSSEHGSSYNSPLHF.

The CDR3 reads CASRAPGGPINYGYTF. CDR3 coding DNA: TGTGCCAGCAGAGCCCCAGGGGGGCCTATTAACTATGGCTACACCTTC. This chain links TRBV6-6 with TRBJ1-2, with 7 nucleotides matching TRBD1. This CDR3 spans 16 amino acids. Germline assignment: CDR1 MNHNY and CDR2 SVGAGI (reference sequence). V dropped 6 bases and J dropped 1; count of bases not matched to a gene: 11.